This T cell receptor beta chain was retrieved from a study of cytomegalovirus exposure and HLA in healthy donors. General study results and limits: Per a prior analysis, the majority of TCR beta V segments were productive roughly 90% or roughly 30% of the time.

Of note for this clone: Its antigen is unknown. The sample has other DNA sequences that encode this CDR3 too.

PCR primers comprised 60 Vbeta and 13 Jbeta primers. Assay used: immunoSEQ multiplex PCR; TCRdb lists only in-frame clones, some missing. The table lists some 77,000 clones, nearly 80% of them singletons, with 20% to 25% in the top ten. Trimming at V came to 5 bases and at J to 8 bases, leaving 7 bases not matched to a gene. Germline CDR1 SGHVS, CDR2 FNYEAQ. This CDR3 contains 14 residues. The material sequenced was PBMCs. The chain employs TRBV7-6 and TRBJ1-2; TRBD1 agrees at 11 bases. This clonotype originated in a woman between 50 and 59 years old in good health and CMV-seropositive. CDR3 coding DNA: TGTGCCAGCAGCGCAGGGACAGGGGGAGGAGGCTACACCTTC. Translating it yields CASSAGTGGGGYTF.